One and the same sample provided the 17 T cell receptor beta chains below, sequenced in a study of T cell changes during pregnancy in multiple sclerosis. This table comes from immunoSEQ multiplex PCR, and its TCRdb copy is limited to in-frame clones, with some not included. This repertoire shows roughly 50,000 clones, 85% to 90% found once; its top ten account for 8% to 9.5%. The sequences come from CD8+ T cells from peripheral blood mononuclear cells, collected in the second trimester of pregnancy. The receptors here all came from a female donor with multiple sclerosis, enrolled in a pregnancy study.

V is TRBV5-4 and J is TRBJ1-1; possible D gene TRBD1, 5 bases. Germline V gene data show CDR1 as SGHNT and CDR2 as YYREEE (reference sequence). This CDR3 has 15 residues. V was shortened by 1 base and J by 5 bases, with 15 bases between the two germline ends. In nucleotides, the CDR3 is TGTGCCAGCAGCTTGAATAGGGGAAGGAGTACTGAAGCTTTCTTT. Its protein is CASSLNRGRSTEAFF.

This chain uses TRBV2 with TRBJ1-2; D gene uncertain. The germline CDR1 and CDR2 sequences are SNHLY and FYNNEI. Trimming took 10 bases from V and 4 from J, leaving 16 bases between them. This CDR3 region has 13 residues. In DNA, the CDR3 is TGTGCCAACCCCCGGGGAATTAGCTATGGCTACACCTTC. Translation gives CANPRGISYGYTF.

The chain couples TRBV5-1 to TRBJ1-4; no reliable D call. V lost 2 bases and J 7 bases, leaving 18 bases between the germline ends. Germline V gene lookup returns CDR1 SGHRS and CDR2 YFSETQ. The CDR3 has 16 amino acids. The CDR3 region is CASSFGFGRAGEKLFF. The CDR3 DNA follows: TGCGCCAGCAGCTTTGGGTTCGGAAGGGCGGGTGAAAAACTGTTTTTT.

The rearrangement uses TRBV5-1 and TRBJ2-7; D possibly corresponds to TRBD1 (6 bases). With 0 bases removed from V and 6 bases from J, the gap between germline ends came to 16 bases. CDR3 length equals 15 residues. CDR1 and CDR2 (germline): SGHRS, YFSETQ. The CDR3 DNA reads TGCGCCAGCAGCTTGGCATCTGGCAGGGGTGCCGAGCAGTACTTC. It yields the protein CASSLASGRGAEQYF.

The chain is built from TRBV5-1 and TRBJ2-7; 7 bases match TRBD1. The CDR3 runs to 15 residues. The J segment lost 5 bases and the V segment lost 7 bases, leaving 15 bases of the junction unmatched. CDR1 SGHRS and CDR2 YFSETQ come from the germline V gene. The CDR3 here is CASSPLQGLDHEQYF. Here the CDR3 DNA reads TGCGCCAGCTCCCCCCTACAGGGGCTGGATCACGAGCAGTACTTC.

The CDR3 here is CASSQGPSTDTQYF. CDR3 coding DNA: TGCGCCAGCAGCCAAGGCCCTAGTACAGATACGCAGTATTTT. The gene calls are TRBV4-1 and TRBJ2-3; D not resolved. From germline, CDR1 is MGHRA and CDR2 YSYEKL. There are 14 residues in the CDR3. The germline V and J ends were trimmed by 1 base and 3 bases, with 8 bases remaining between them.

This rearrangement joins TRBV5-8 to TRBJ2-1; 7 bases are shared with TRBD2. V lost 5 bases, J lost 3 bases, and 14 bases stayed unmatched. CDR1 SGHTS and CDR2 YDEGEE come from the germline V gene. The CDR3 length is 17 residues. CDR3 sequence: CASRWSRGGDFYNEQFF. DNA for the CDR3: TGTGCCAGCAGATGGAGTAGGGGAGGGGATTTCTACAATGAGCAGTTCTTC.

This chain joins TRBV7-9 and TRBJ1-1; TRBD1 matches 9 bases. With V trimmed by 0 bases and J by 3 bases, 5 bases remained unmatched. Looked up from germline, CDR1 is SEHNR and CDR2 is FQNEAQ (reference sequence). The CDR3 spans 16 residues. As DNA, the CDR3 is TGTGCCAGCAGCTTAGCCACAGGGGGCCTTCACACTGAAGCTTTCTTT. It translates to CASSLATGGLHTEAFF.

This chain joins TRBV7-8 and TRBJ1-1; 7 bases fit TRBD1. The CDR3 length is 14 residues. V lost 4 bases and J lost 3; bases outside the gene matches: 5. From germline, CDR1 is SGHVS and CDR2 FQNEAQ. For the CDR3, the DNA is TGTGCCAGCAGCTCAGGGGGTAGTGACACTGAAGCTTTCTTT. It yields the protein CASSSGGSDTEAFF.

The chain recombines TRBV19 with TRBJ2-3; possibly TRBD1 for D (5 bases). Germline V lookup: CDR1 LNHDA, CDR2 SQIVND (reference sequence). The CDR3 length is 15 residues. V was clipped by 4 bases and J by 10 bases, with 21 bases between them. This chain's CDR3 is CASSKPDSLGPSQYF. CDR3 nucleotides: TGTGCCAGTAGTAAGCCTGACAGCTTAGGTCCCTCGCAGTATTTT.

This clone was counted once. Written as DNA, the CDR3 is TGTGCCAGCAGCCCCACAGGGAGTGGCAATCAGCCCCAGCATTTT. As protein: CASSPTGSGNQPQHF. This rearrangement joins TRBV7-9 to TRBJ1-5, with TRBD1 as a possible D gene (6 bases). Per germline, CDR1 SEHNR and CDR2 FQNEAQ (reference sequence). The germline V and J ends were trimmed by 5 bases and 2 bases, with 13 bases remaining between them. The CDR3 consists of 15 residues.

V usage is TRBV6-5 and J usage is TRBJ2-2; 7 positions agree with TRBD1. V lost 6 bases, J lost 7 bases, and 5 bases stayed unmatched. The CDR3 is 13 residues long. In germline, CDR1 is MNHEY, CDR2 SVGAGI. The CDR3 DNA reads TGTGCCAGCAGGGGACAGATGAACGGGGAGCTGTTTTTT. Its protein is CASRGQMNGELFF.

The V and J genes are TRBV7-8 and TRBJ2-1, with 11 bases identical to TRBD2. The V gene end was trimmed by 5 bases and the J gene end by 7 bases; junction bases not matched to a gene: 7. Germline CDR1 is SGHVS and CDR2 is FQNEAQ. This CDR3 comprises 15 residues. The CDR3 DNA reads as TGTGCCAGCAGCCCTAGTAGCGGGGGGGTTAATGAGCAGTTCTTC. Amino acid sequence: CASSPSSGGVNEQFF.

The chain has TRBV6-6 and TRBJ1-1, with 10 bases matching TRBD1. The CDR3 is 16 residues long. CDR1 is MNHNY, CDR2 SVGAGI, per germline (reference sequence). Germline trimming cut 0 bases from V and 4 bases from J; bases unmatched to any gene: 5. The CDR3 spells CASSYSPGQGTTEAFF. As DNA, the CDR3 is TGTGCCAGCAGTTACTCACCGGGACAGGGGACCACTGAAGCTTTCTTT.

V and J are TRBV29-1 and TRBJ2-1, with TRBD1 matching over 8 bases. Losses at the gene ends were 1 base for V and 8 bases for J; bases not matched to a gene: 10. CDR1 and CDR2 (germline): SQVTM, ANQGSEA. The CDR3 sequence is 15 residues long. For the CDR3, the DNA is TGCAGCGTTGAAGGGACAGGGTTGGCCGAGGATGAGCAGTTCTTC. This gives the protein CSVEGTGLAEDEQFF.

This chain joins TRBV11-2 and TRBJ2-7; 11 bases map to TRBD2. This CDR3 is 14 amino acids long. Germline lookup yields CDR1 SGHAT and CDR2 FQNNGV. V shed 5 bases, J shed 7 bases, and the junction held 7 bases outside the gene matches. The CDR3 sequence: CASSLPSGGREQYF. The CDR3 DNA reads as TGTGCCAGCAGCCTCCCTAGCGGGGGGCGGGAGCAGTACTTC.

The chain carries TRBV6-5 and TRBJ2-7; D ambiguous. V lost 0 bases and J lost 3, with 9 bases in between. The CDR3 sequence is 14 residues long. Germline V gives CDR1 MNHEY, CDR2 SVGAGI. Written as DNA, the CDR3 is TGTGCCAGCAGTTACTCTGGTCAGGACTACGAGCAGTACTTC. Translated: CASSYSGQDYEQYF.